Included here is one T cell receptor beta chain sequence, with context. Its antigen is unknown. Both 60 Vbeta primers and 13 Jbeta primers went into the PCR. This table comes from immunoSEQ multiplex PCR, and its TCRdb copy is limited to in-frame clones, with some not included. The repertoire includes roughly 160,000 clones, about 75% of them detected once, and roughly 8.2% sits in the top ten. The data originate from a study of cytomegalovirus exposure and HLA in healthy donors. Study results and caveats: Specificity for CMV antigens was confirmed in vitro for three of the CMV-associated chains. The productive fraction for most TCR beta V segments was about 87% or about 30% in an earlier analysis.

Trimming removed 6 bases from V and 5 bases from J, with 2 bases in between. Germline V gives CDR1 LGHNT, CDR2 FRNRAP. The CDR3 has 10 amino acids. Sample: PBMCs. The receptor was derived from a woman between 35 and 50 years old in good health and CMV-seropositive. The rearrangement joins TRBV12-5 to TRBJ2-1; D call uncertain. CDR3 DNA: TGTGCTAGTGGCAACAATGAGCAGTTCTTC. Residues: CASGNNEQFF.